This TCR beta chain was found in a study of blood T cell repertoires in COVID-19. CDR1 SGHNT and CDR2 YENEEA come from the germline V gene. V lost 4 bases and J lost 3; bases outside the gene matches: 14. The CDR3 consists of 18 residues. Clones were sequenced by immunoSEQ multiplex PCR, and TCRdb holds only the in-frame ones, with some missing. The data contain about 460,000 clones, about 85% of them singletons. Material for sequencing was PBMCs or T cells enriched from blood (not recorded which). The receptor's source is a woman aged 55-70 years who had recovered from COVID-19. V is TRBV11-3 and J is TRBJ2-7; 11 bases agree with TRBD1. CDR3 sequence reads: CASSSYQWTGGLYYEQYV. CDR3 nucleotide sequence: TGTGCCAGCAGCTCCTACCAATGGACAGGGGGCCTATACTACGAGCAGTACGTC.